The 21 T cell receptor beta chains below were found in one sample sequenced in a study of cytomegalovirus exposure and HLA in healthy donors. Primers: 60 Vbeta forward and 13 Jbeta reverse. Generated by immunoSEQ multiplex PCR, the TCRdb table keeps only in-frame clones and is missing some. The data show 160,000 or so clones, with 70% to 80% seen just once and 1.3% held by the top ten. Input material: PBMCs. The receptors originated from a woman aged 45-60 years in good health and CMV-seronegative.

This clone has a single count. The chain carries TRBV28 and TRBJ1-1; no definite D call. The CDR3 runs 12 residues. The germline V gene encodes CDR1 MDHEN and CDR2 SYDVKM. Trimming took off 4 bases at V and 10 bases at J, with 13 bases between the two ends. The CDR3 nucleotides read TGTGCCAGCAGTTCGCTCGTACCGGGAGCTTTCTTT. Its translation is CASSSLVPGAFF. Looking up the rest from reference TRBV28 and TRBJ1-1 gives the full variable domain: DVKVTQSSRYLVKRTGEKVFLECVQDMDHENMFWYRQDPGLGLRLIYFSYDVKMKEKGDIPEGYSVSREKKERFSLILESASTNQTSMYLCASSSLVPGAFFGQGTRLTVV.

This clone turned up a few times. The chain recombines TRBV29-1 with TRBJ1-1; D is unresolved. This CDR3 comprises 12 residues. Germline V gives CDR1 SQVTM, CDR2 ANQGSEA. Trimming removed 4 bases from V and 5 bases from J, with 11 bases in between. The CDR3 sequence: CSVAKGGTEAFF. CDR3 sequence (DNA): TGCAGCGTTGCTAAGGGAGGAACTGAAGCTTTCTTT.

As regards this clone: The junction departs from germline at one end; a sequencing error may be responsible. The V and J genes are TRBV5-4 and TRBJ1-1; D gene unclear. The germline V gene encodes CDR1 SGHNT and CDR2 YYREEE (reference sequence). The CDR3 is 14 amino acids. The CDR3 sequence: CASSPMTLNTEDFF. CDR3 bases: TGTGCCAGCAGCCCGATGACACTGAACACTGAAGATTTCTTT.

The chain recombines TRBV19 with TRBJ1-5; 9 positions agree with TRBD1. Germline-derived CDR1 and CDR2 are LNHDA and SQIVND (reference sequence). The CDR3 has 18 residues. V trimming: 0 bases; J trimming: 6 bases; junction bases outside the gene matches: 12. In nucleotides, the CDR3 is TGTGCCAGTAGTATAGATAGTGTTTGGACAGGGGTGGGTCAGCCCCAGCATTTT. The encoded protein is CASSIDSVWTGVGQPQHF.

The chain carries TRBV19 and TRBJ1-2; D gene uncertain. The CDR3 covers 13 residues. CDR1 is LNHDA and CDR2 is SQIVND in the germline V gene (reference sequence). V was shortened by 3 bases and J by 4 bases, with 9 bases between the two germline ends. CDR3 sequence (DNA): TGTGCCAGTAGTATTCAGGAATCCTATGGCTACACCTTC. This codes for CASSIQESYGYTF.

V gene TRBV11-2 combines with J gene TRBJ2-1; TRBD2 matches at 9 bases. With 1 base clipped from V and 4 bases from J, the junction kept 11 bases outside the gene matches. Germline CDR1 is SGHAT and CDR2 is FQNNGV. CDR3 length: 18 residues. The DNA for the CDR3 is TGTGCCAGCAGCTTAGGTCGCGGGGGGGCCGGTAGGTACAATGAGCAGTTCTTC. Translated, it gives CASSLGRGGAGRYNEQFF.

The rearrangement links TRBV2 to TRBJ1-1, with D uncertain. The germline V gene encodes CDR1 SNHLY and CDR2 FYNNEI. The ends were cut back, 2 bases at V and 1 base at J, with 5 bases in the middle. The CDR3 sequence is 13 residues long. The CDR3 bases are TGTGCCAGCAGTGAACAGGAGAACACTGAAGCTTTCTTT. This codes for CASSEQENTEAFF.

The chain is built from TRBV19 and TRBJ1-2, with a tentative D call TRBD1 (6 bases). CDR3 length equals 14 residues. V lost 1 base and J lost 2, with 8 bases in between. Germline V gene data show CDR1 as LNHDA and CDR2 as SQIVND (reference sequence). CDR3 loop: CASSIAGGNYGYTF. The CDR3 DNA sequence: TGTGCCAGTAGTATAGCTGGGGGCAACTATGGCTACACCTTC. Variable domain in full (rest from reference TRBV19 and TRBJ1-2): DGGITQSPKYLFRKEGQNVTLSCEQNLNHDAMYWYRQDPGQGLRLIYYSQIVNDFQKGDIAEGYSVSREKKESFPLTVTSAQKNPTAFYLCASSIAGGNYGYTFGSGTRLTVV.

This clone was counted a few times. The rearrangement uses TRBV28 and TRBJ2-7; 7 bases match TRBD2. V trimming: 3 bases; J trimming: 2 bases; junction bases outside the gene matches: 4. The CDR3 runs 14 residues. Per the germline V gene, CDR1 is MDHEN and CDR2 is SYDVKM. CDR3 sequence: CASSLWGGTYEQYF. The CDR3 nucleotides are TGTGCCAGCAGTTTGTGGGGGGGTACCTACGAGCAGTACTTC. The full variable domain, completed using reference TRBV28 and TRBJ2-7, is DVKVTQSSRYLVKRTGEKVFLECVQDMDHENMFWYRQDPGLGLRLIYFSYDVKMKEKGDIPEGYSVSREKKERFSLILESASTNQTSMYLCASSLWGGTYEQYFGPGTRLTVT.

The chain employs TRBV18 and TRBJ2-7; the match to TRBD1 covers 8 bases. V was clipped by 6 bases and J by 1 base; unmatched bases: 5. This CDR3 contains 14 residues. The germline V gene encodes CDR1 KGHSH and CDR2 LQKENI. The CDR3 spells CASSSRDRSYEQYF. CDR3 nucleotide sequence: TGTGCCAGCTCGTCGCGGGACAGGTCCTACGAGCAGTACTTC. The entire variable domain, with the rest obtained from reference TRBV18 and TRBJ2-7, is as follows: NAGVMQNPRHLVRRRGQEARLRCSPMKGHSHVYWYRQLPEEGLKFMVYLQKENIIDESGMPKERFSAEFPKEGPSILRIQQVVRGDSAAYFCASSSRDRSYEQYFGPGTRLTVT.

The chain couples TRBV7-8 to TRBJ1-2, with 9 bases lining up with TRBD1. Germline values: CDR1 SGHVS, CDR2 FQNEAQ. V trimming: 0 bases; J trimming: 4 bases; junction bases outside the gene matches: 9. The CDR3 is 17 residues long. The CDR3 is CASSLAYRDRALYGYTF. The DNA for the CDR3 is TGTGCCAGCAGCTTAGCGTACCGGGACAGGGCCCTCTATGGCTACACCTTC.

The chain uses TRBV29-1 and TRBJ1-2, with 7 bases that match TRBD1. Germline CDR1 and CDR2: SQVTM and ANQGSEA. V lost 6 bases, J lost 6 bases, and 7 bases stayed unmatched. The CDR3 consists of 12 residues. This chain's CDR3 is CSVARGLDGYTF. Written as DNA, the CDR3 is TGCAGCGTCGCAAGGGGGCTAGATGGCTACACCTTC.

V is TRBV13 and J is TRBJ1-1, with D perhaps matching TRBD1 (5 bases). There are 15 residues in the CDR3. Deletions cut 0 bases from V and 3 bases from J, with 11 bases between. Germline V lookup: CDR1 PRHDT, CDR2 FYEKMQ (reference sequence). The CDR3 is CASSLGIGGYTEAFF. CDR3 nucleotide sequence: TGTGCCAGCAGCTTAGGTATCGGGGGTTACACTGAAGCTTTCTTT.

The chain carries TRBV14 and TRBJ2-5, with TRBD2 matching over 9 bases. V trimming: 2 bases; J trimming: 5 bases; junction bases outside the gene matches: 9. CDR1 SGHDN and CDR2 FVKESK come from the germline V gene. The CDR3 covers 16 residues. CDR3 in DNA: TGTGCCAGCAGCCAACTAAACGGGACTAGCAGGGAGACCCAGTACTTC. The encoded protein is CASSQLNGTSRETQYF.

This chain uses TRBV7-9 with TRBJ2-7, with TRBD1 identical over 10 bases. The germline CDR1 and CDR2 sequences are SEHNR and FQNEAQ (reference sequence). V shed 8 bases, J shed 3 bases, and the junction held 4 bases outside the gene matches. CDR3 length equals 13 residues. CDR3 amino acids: CASDRTGGYEQYF. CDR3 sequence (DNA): TGTGCCAGCGACCGGACAGGGGGCTACGAGCAGTACTTC.

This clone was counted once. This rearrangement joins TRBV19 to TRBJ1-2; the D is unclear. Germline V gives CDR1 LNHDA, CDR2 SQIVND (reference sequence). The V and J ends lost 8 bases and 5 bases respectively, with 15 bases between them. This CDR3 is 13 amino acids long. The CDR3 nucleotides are TGTGCCAGTTCCCGGGATAACCTTTATGGCTACACCTTC. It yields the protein CASSRDNLYGYTF.

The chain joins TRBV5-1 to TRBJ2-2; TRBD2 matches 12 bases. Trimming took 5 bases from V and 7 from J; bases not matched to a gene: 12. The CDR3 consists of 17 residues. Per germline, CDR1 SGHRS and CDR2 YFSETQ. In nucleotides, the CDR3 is TGCGCCAGCAGGTCCCGGACTAGCGGGGATTTTGGCGGGGAGCTGTTTTTT. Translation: CASRSRTSGDFGGELFF.

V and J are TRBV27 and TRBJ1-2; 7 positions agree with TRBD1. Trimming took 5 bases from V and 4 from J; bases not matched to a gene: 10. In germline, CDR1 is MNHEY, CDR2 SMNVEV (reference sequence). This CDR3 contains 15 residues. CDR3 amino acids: CASSPRQGFFYGYTF. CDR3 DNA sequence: TGTGCCAGCAGTCCCCGACAGGGATTTTTCTATGGCTACACCTTC.

The CDR3 DNA is TGTGCCATCAGCCCGGGACAGGAGGATGGCTACACCTTC. This gives the protein CAISPGQEDGYTF. The chain combines TRBV10-3 with TRBJ1-2; 8 nucleotides match TRBD1. The CDR3 sequence is 13 residues long. The junction had 6 bases not matched to a gene; V was cut back by 6 bases and J by 6 bases. Looked up from germline, CDR1 is ENHRY and CDR2 is SYGVKD.

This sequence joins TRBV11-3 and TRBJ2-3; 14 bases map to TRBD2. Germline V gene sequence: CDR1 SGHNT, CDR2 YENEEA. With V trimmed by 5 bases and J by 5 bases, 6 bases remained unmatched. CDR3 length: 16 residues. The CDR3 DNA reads TGTGCCAGCAGCCCCGGACTAGCGGGAGGTGGAGATACGCAGTATTTT. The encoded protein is CASSPGLAGGGDTQYF.

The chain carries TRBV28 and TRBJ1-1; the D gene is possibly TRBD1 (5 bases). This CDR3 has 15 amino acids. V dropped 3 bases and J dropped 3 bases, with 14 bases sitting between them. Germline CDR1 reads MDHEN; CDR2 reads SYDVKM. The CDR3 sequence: CASSFLGDEYTEAFF. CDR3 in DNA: TGTGCCAGCAGTTTCCTAGGGGATGAATACACTGAAGCTTTCTTT.